These 19 T cell receptor beta chains were all obtained from the same sample, sequenced in a study of blood T cell repertoires in COVID-19 (TCRdb year 2020). Library preparation employed the immunoSEQ multiplex PCR assay. As stored in TCRdb, this immuneACCESS dataset retains in-frame rearrangements with V and J assigned. A fraction of the clones does not appear; measured against another copy, unresolved V genes explain less than half of the discrepancy, and the remainder lacks a known reason. The sample has 180,000 or so clones on record, roughly 89% of them singletons. The ten largest account for more than 1.5% of the sample. Material: peripheral blood. These receptors all stem from a woman aged 50 to 60 with acute or convalescent COVID-19.

The chain recombines TRBV29-1 with TRBJ1-1; weak D call: TRBD1 (5 bases). The germline V and J ends were trimmed by 3 bases and 1 base, with 9 bases remaining between them. Germline CDR1 reads SQVTM; CDR2 reads ANQGSEA. The CDR3 contains 13 residues. The CDR3 loop reads CSVDQGRNTEAFF. In DNA, the CDR3 is TGCAGCGTTGACCAGGGTAGGAACACTGAAGCTTTCTTT.

The CDR3 DNA follows: TGTGCCACCAGCAGAGGACATATACAAGAGACCCAGTACTTC. Its translation is CATSRGHIQETQYF. The rearrangement uses TRBV15 and TRBJ2-5; D uncertain. V lost 1 base to trimming and J lost 2 bases, with 8 bases between them. CDR1 and CDR2 from the germline V gene are LNHNV and YYDKDF (reference sequence). The CDR3 has 14 residues.

The rearrangement joins TRBV25-1 to TRBJ2-5; tentatively, D is TRBD1 (5 bases). V was cut by 6 bases and J by 0 bases, with 11 bases left in between. This CDR3 is 14 amino acids long. The V gene's germline CDR1 is MGHDK and CDR2 SYGVNS. The CDR3 protein is CASRDAGYQETQYF. Written as DNA, the CDR3 is TGTGCCAGCAGGGACGCAGGGTACCAAGAGACCCAGTACTTC.

The CDR3 is CASSDTTNEQFF. DNA for the CDR3: TGTGCCAGCAGCGATACTACTAATGAGCAGTTCTTC. This rearrangement joins TRBV6-2 or TRBV6-3 to TRBJ2-1; D unresolved. CDR1 and CDR2 (germline): MNHEY, SVGEGT. V was clipped by 6 bases and J by 7 bases, with 10 bases between them. The length of the CDR3 is 12 residues.

This clone occurred once. The genes are TRBV7-2 and TRBJ2-1, with 7 bases that match TRBD2. Losses at the gene ends were 0 bases for V and 3 bases for J; bases not matched to a gene: 5. The V gene's germline CDR1 is SGHTA and CDR2 FQGNSA. The CDR3 runs to 16 residues. The CDR3 here is CASSLAGGGNYNEQFF. The CDR3 nucleotides are TGTGCCAGCAGCTTAGCCGGCGGGGGAAACTACAATGAGCAGTTCTTC.

The rearrangement uses TRBV7-9 and TRBJ1-1, with D unresolved. Per the germline V gene, CDR1 is SEHNR and CDR2 is FQNEAQ (reference sequence). V dropped 2 bases and J dropped 0 bases, with 13 bases sitting between them. CDR3 length: 16 amino acids. The CDR3 DNA follows: TGTGCCAGCAGCTTACCCTCCGGGGTCATGAACACTGAAGCTTTCTTT. Its translation: CASSLPSGVMNTEAFF.

The V call is TRBV11-3, the J call TRBJ2-1; 8 nucleotides agree with TRBD2. This CDR3 is 15 amino acids long. V gave up 5 bases and J gave up 4 bases; unmatched junction bases: 7. Germline V gives CDR1 SGHNT, CDR2 YENEEA. CDR3 sequence reads: CASSTLGTRYNEQFF. The CDR3 DNA sequence: TGTGCCAGCAGCACCCTCGGGACTAGATACAATGAGCAGTTCTTC.

The chain recombines TRBV11-3 with TRBJ2-5; maybe TRBD1 (5 bases). The CDR3 loop spans 13 amino acids. With 5 bases removed from V and 4 bases from J, the gap between germline ends came to 11 bases. The V gene's germline CDR1 is SGHNT and CDR2 YENEEA. In DNA, the CDR3 is TGTGCCAGCAGCCCCAGGGTCCGAGAGACCCAGTACTTC. It yields the protein CASSPRVRETQYF.

The genes are TRBV4-3 and TRBJ1-5; TRBD1 matches 8 bases. The V gene end was trimmed by 1 base and the J gene end by 3 bases; junction bases not matched to a gene: 5. The germline V gene encodes CDR1 LGHNA and CDR2 YSLEER. This CDR3 is built from 16 residues. In nucleotides, the CDR3 is TGCGCCAGCAGCCAAGTGGGACAGGCTATCAATCAGCCCCAGCATTTT. Translating it yields CASSQVGQAINQPQHF.

The chain couples TRBV19 to TRBJ2-2; 10 bases are a match to TRBD2. This CDR3 contains 15 residues. Trimming at V came to 8 bases and at J to 4 bases, leaving 7 bases not matched to a gene. Germline V gene lookup returns CDR1 LNHDA and CDR2 SQIVND (reference sequence). This CDR3 is CASHSSGGTTGELFF. The CDR3 DNA is TGTGCCAGTCACTCTAGCGGGGGAACCACCGGGGAGCTGTTTTTT.

V and J are TRBV19 and TRBJ2-1; TRBD1 aligns across 8 bases. V was pared by 0 bases and J by 7 bases, with 5 bases of the junction left unmatched. There are 15 residues in the CDR3. Germline-derived CDR1 and CDR2 are LNHDA and SQIVND (reference sequence). The CDR3 here is CASSIDRGLGNEQFF. As DNA, the CDR3 is TGTGCCAGTAGTATAGACAGGGGGCTGGGGAATGAGCAGTTCTTC.

The V gene is TRBV24-1, the J gene TRBJ1-6; 8 nucleotides align to TRBD1. The germline gives CDR1 KGHDR, CDR2 SFDVKD. CDR3 size: 14 residues. The junction had 2 bases not matched to a gene; V was cut back by 6 bases and J by 5 bases. The DNA of the CDR3 is TGTGCCACCAGTTCAGGGGGCAATAATTCACCCCTCCACTTT. This gives the protein CATSSGGNNSPLHF.

This chain uses TRBV3-1 (or the pseudogene TRBV3-2) with TRBJ1-1, with 9 bases matching TRBD1. There are 15 residues in the CDR3. Germline V gives CDR1 LGHDT, CDR2 YNNKEL (reference sequence). V was pared by 5 bases and J by 4 bases, with 8 bases of the junction left unmatched. CDR3 in DNA: TGTGCCAGCAGCTTTCCGGGACAGGGAGTCACTGAAGCTTTCTTT. Amino acids: CASSFPGQGVTEAFF.

The chain recombines TRBV3-1 (or the pseudogene TRBV3-2) with TRBJ2-3; 15 nucleotides line up with TRBD2. Per germline, CDR1 LGHDT and CDR2 YNNKEL (reference sequence). This CDR3 is built from 17 residues. The V segment lost 4 bases and the J segment 1 base; nucleotides outside the gene matches: 3. The DNA for the CDR3 is TGTGCCAGCAGCCCTGGGACTAGCGGGGGGCGCACAGATACGCAGTATTTT. As protein: CASSPGTSGGRTDTQYF.

This sequence joins TRBV18 and TRBJ2-1, with D tentatively TRBD1 (5 bases). The CDR3 covers 14 residues. V dropped 0 bases and J dropped 6 bases, with 9 bases sitting between them. Germline V lookup: CDR1 KGHSH, CDR2 LQKENI. The CDR3 DNA reads TGTGCCAGCTCACCACCACAGACAGTCAATGAGCAGTTCTTC. As protein: CASSPPQTVNEQFF.

The CDR3: CASSTGGDQPQHF. In DNA, the CDR3 is TGTGCCAGCAGTACGGGGGGGGATCAGCCCCAGCATTTT. The chain employs TRBV6-5 and TRBJ1-5; tentatively, D is TRBD1 (5 bases). Germline V gene sequence: CDR1 MNHEY, CDR2 SVGAGI. The V end lost 5 bases, the J end lost 5 bases, and 10 bases lay between the germline ends. The CDR3 has 13 amino acids.

The chain is built from TRBV15 and TRBJ1-1; 7 bases map to TRBD1. The germline gives CDR1 LNHNV, CDR2 YYDKDF (reference sequence). Trimming at V came to 0 bases and at J to 1 base, leaving 8 bases not matched to a gene. The CDR3 has 17 residues. CDR3 DNA: TGTGCCACCAGCAGAGATTTTTTTGAGGGGGCGAACACTGAAGCTTTCTTT. Protein product: CATSRDFFEGANTEAFF.

CDR3 protein: CASSLEVGFTDTQYF. The CDR3 DNA is TGTGCCAGCAGCTTGGAAGTCGGTTTCACAGATACGCAGTATTTT. This chain connects TRBV5-6 to TRBJ2-3; no firm D call. Germline values: CDR1 SGHDT, CDR2 YYEEEE. The CDR3 loop spans 15 amino acids. V gave up 0 bases and J gave up 2 bases, with 10 bases separating them. Drawing the rest from reference TRBV5-6 and TRBJ2-3, the complete variable domain is DAGVTQSPTHLIKTRGQQVTLRCSPKSGHDTVSWYQQALGQGPQFIFQYYEEEERQRGNFPDRFSGHQFPNYSSELNVNALLLGDSALYLCASSLEVGFTDTQYFGPGTRLTVL.

The genes are TRBV11-3 and TRBJ2-7; 9 bases fit TRBD1. V lost 5 bases to trimming and J lost 7 bases; unmatched junction nucleotides: 9. The germline V gene has CDR1 SGHNT and CDR2 YENEEA. The CDR3 length is 14 residues. The CDR3: CASSPGTGPWEQYF. Written as DNA, the CDR3 is TGTGCCAGCAGCCCCGGGACAGGGCCGTGGGAGCAGTACTTC.